This T cell receptor beta chain was recorded in a study of T cells after yellow fever vaccination. Study at large: Fractions with few cells were prepared using SMART-Seq v4 Ultra Low Input.

CDR1 is LNHDA and CDR2 is SQIVND in the germline V gene (reference sequence). J lost 5 bases, V lost 7 bases, and 7 bases had no gene match. The length of the CDR3 is 15 residues. TCRdb fed the 5' RACE reads into MiXCR, producing one record per CDR3 protein. The data contain roughly 500,000 distinct CDR3 sequences, about 19% of them singletons. General study results and limits: Most clones from primary vaccination resurfaced after the booster (nearly 97% CD4, around 90% CD8).

Turning to this clonotype: Its antigen is as yet unknown.

The TCR comes from a man aged 25-45 years who received the YFV17D yellow fever vaccine. The input for sequencing was PBMCs, taken 15 days after the yellow fever booster vaccination. The chain carries TRBV19 and TRBJ2-2; 10 bases map to TRBD1. The DNA of the CDR3 is TGTGCCAGTACCCCGACAGGGGGCCATACCGGGGAGCTGTTTTTT. Translating it yields CASTPTGGHTGELFF.